This T cell receptor beta chain was sequenced during a study of T cell repertoires in cytomegalovirus infection. Overall study context: Epitope selection comprised recently identified HLA-C-restricted CMV epitopes and well-studied HLA-B-restricted CMV epitopes. Through public TCR beta signatures, both CMV infection and matching HLA type were indicated.

Study-wide findings and caveats: The ex vivo response showed dominance by HLA-C-restricted CMV-specific TCR beta clonotypes. Adding up the frequency of public TCR beta families identified people who carried CMV plus the relevant HLA.

Germline trimming cut 5 bases from V and 1 base from J; bases unmatched to any gene: 7. The CDR3 totals 17 residues. Germline values: CDR1 SGHVT, CDR2 SQSDAQ. About this clonotype itself: Its specificity is unknown.

MiXCR, run by TCRdb on the reads, gives a single entry per CDR3 protein. The sample lists some 900,000 distinct CDR3 sequences, less than 35% seen once, with around 12% in the top ten. This sequence was found in a human donor in good health (CMV status not recorded). Some clones in this sample may be carry-over from other donors' samples. The chain joins TRBV7-4 to TRBJ1-3, with 11 bases aligning to TRBD1. This specimen was cultured CD8+ T cells from PBMCs, taken from culture after CMV antigen stimulation. The CDR3 sequence is CASSPRDRGISGNTIYF. CDR3 DNA sequence: TGTGCCAGCAGCCCCCGGGACAGGGGGATATCTGGAAACACCATATATTTT.